This passage covers 29 T cell receptor beta chains from one sample sequenced in a study of T cell changes during pregnancy in multiple sclerosis. Only in-frame clones appear in the TCRdb table, and some are missing; sequencing was by immunoSEQ multiplex PCR. The sample lists 100,000 or so clones; 75% to 95% were seen once. The starting material was peripheral blood, obtained in the second trimester of pregnancy. These receptors were collected from a female donor in good health, enrolled as a control in a pregnancy study.

The chain is built from TRBV9 and TRBJ2-5; 9 bases align to TRBD1. The germline V gene encodes CDR1 SGDLS and CDR2 YYNGEE. This CDR3 is 14 amino acids long. V was pared by 2 bases and J by 3 bases, with 2 bases of the junction left unmatched. As DNA, the CDR3 is TGTGCCAGCAGCGTGACAGGGGGAAAAGAGACCCAGTACTTC. It is translated as CASSVTGGKETQYF.

This clone was recorded once. V usage is TRBV4-2 and J usage is TRBJ1-2; the match to TRBD1 covers 10 bases. Trimming removed 1 base from V and 6 bases from J; junction bases left unmatched: 2. Germline V lookup: CDR1 LGHNA, CDR2 YNFKEQ. This CDR3 contains 14 residues. The CDR3 coding sequence is TGTGCCAGCAGCCAAGCCGGGACAGGGGATGGCTACACCTTC. Its protein is CASSQAGTGDGYTF.

CDR3 DNA sequence: TGTGCCACCAGCAGAGATAAGGGCGACAGGGGGTATGGCTACACCTTC. Protein product: CATSRDKGDRGYGYTF. The V call is TRBV15, the J call TRBJ1-2; 9 nucleotides line up with TRBD1. The CDR3 length is 16 residues. Germline-derived CDR1 and CDR2 are LNHNV and YYDKDF (reference sequence). Trimming cost V 0 bases and J 5 bases; bases outside gene matches: 7.

The V call is TRBV6-4, the J call TRBJ2-3; TRBD2 matches 12 bases. CDR3 length equals 14 residues. Germline V gives CDR1 MRHNA, CDR2 SNTAGT. After removal of 4 bases from V and 4 bases from J, the junction contained 0 bases not matched to a gene. The CDR3 nucleotides read TGTGCCAGCAGTGGGACTAGCGGGGCAGATACGCAGTATTTT. It codes for CASSGTSGADTQYF.

The V gene is TRBV6-5, the J gene TRBJ1-1; D unclear. This CDR3 has 15 residues. The V gene's germline CDR1 is MNHEY and CDR2 SVGAGI. V was clipped by 0 bases and J by 1 base, with 9 bases between them. The CDR3 reads CASSYSRWRNTEAFF. The CDR3, as DNA: TGTGCCAGCAGTTACTCACGATGGAGGAACACTGAAGCTTTCTTT.

The rearrangement uses TRBV6-1 and TRBJ2-1, with D hard to call. Trimming removed 0 bases at V and 4 bases at J, with 13 bases between. This CDR3 spans 16 amino acids. The V gene's germline CDR1 is MNHNS and CDR2 SASEGT. The DNA for the CDR3 is TGTGCCAGCAGTGAAGCGCTCGGCGGAGTATACAATGAGCAGTTCTTC. Translation: CASSEALGGVYNEQFF.

This clone was observed a handful of times. V usage is TRBV2 and J usage is TRBJ2-2; possibly TRBD2 for D (5 bases). The CDR3 extends over 13 amino acids. CDR1 SNHLY and CDR2 FYNNEI come from the germline V gene. V lost 4 bases and J lost 9, with 12 bases in between. CDR3 nucleotides: TGTGCCAGCAGTGTATTCGAGGGTTGGGAGCTGTTTTTT. It yields the protein CASSVFEGWELFF. Combining the CDR3 with reference TRBV2 and TRBJ2-2 gives the whole variable domain EPEVTQTPSHQVTQMGQEVILRCVPISNHLYFYWYRQILGQKVEFLVSFYNNEISEKSEIFDDQFSVERPDGSNFTLKIRSTKLEDSAMYFCASSVFEGWELFFGEGSRLTVL.

The chain couples TRBV14 to TRBJ1-2, with D possibly TRBD1 on 5 matching bases. V lost 1 base, J lost 8 bases, and 14 bases lay in between. The length of the CDR3 is 14 residues. Looked up from germline, CDR1 is SGHDN and CDR2 is FVKESK. The CDR3 nucleotides are TGTGCCAGCAGCCAAGTGCGCCAGGGTGGCGGCTACACCTTC. Protein product: CASSQVRQGGGYTF.

The chain recombines TRBV7-9 with TRBJ1-2; perhaps TRBD1 as D (6 bases). The CDR3 is 12 residues long. Germline CDR1 and CDR2: SEHNR and FQNEAQ (reference sequence). CDR3 DNA: TGTGCGGGGGCAGCAAGTAACTATGGCTACACCTTC. It codes for CAGAASNYGYTF.

Only one count was recorded for this clone. J is TRBJ1-5 and V is TRBV14, with 7 bases lining up with TRBD1. The trim removed 5 bases at V and 2 bases at J, leaving 3 bases unmatched. The germline CDR1 and CDR2 sequences are SGHDN and FVKESK. The CDR3 is 14 residues long. CDR3 sequence (DNA): TGTGCCAGCAGCAGACAGGGTGGCAATCAGCCCCAGCATTTT. It specifies CASSRQGGNQPQHF.

The chain has TRBV5-4 and TRBJ2-7, with a possible D match to TRBD1 (6 bases). Germline values: CDR1 SGHNT, CDR2 YYREEE (reference sequence). The CDR3 has 16 residues. V lost 0 bases to trimming and J lost 0 bases, with 13 bases between them. The CDR3 DNA sequence: TGTGCCAGCAGCTTGGGTTCGGGACAAAGCTCCTACGAGCAGTACTTC. Its protein product is CASSLGSGQSSYEQYF.

The gene calls are TRBV11-1 and TRBJ2-3; tentatively, D is TRBD2 (6 bases). The CDR3 extends over 15 amino acids. Germline CDR1 SGHAT, CDR2 FQDESV (reference sequence). The V and J ends lost 3 bases and 0 bases respectively, with 10 bases between them. This CDR3 reads CASSFGGASTDTQYF. The CDR3 region has the DNA TGTGCCAGCAGCTTTGGCGGGGCTAGCACAGATACGCAGTATTTT.

The chain joins TRBV7-9 to TRBJ2-1; TRBD1 is a possible D gene (6 bases). The CDR3 extends over 15 amino acids. The V end lost 1 base, the J end lost 6 bases, and 13 bases lay between the germline ends. The V gene's germline CDR1 is SEHNR and CDR2 FQNEAQ (reference sequence). CDR3 loop: CASSLGQASGNEQFF. The CDR3 bases are TGTGCCAGCAGCTTAGGACAGGCCAGCGGCAATGAGCAGTTCTTC.

Here the CDR3 DNA reads TGTGCCAGCAGCCAAGCTGGACTAGCGGGGGGGGGTGGCACAGATACGCAGTATTTT. It codes for CASSQAGLAGGGGTDTQYF. The chain uses TRBV4-2 and TRBJ2-3, with TRBD2 matching over 15 bases. CDR1 and CDR2 from the germline V gene are LGHNA and YNFKEQ. The CDR3 consists of 19 residues. The V segment lost 1 base and the J segment 1 base; nucleotides outside the gene matches: 6.

This chain uses TRBV5-1 with TRBJ1-6, with a tentative D call TRBD1 (5 bases). The CDR3 has 20 amino acids. Trimming removed 4 bases from V and 2 bases from J, with 25 bases in between. From germline, CDR1 is SGHRS and CDR2 YFSETQ. CDR3 residues: CASSPARPAGRVAYNSPLHF. CDR3 sequence (DNA): TGCGCCAGCAGCCCCGCTAGGCCCGCCGGCAGGGTGGCCTATAATTCACCCCTCCACTTT.

This chain links TRBV6-5 with TRBJ2-5; tentative D call: TRBD2 (6 bases). V lost 7 bases, J lost 1 base, and 16 bases lay in between. This CDR3 region has 15 residues. The germline V gene encodes CDR1 MNHEY and CDR2 SVGAGI. Here the CDR3 reads CASTNSGDIQETQYF. The CDR3 DNA follows: TGTGCCAGCACCAACTCGGGGGATATCCAAGAGACCCAGTACTTC.

This chain's CDR3 is CASSSTGIITEAFF. The CDR3 DNA is TGTGCCAGCAGTTCGACAGGGATTATCACTGAAGCTTTCTTT. The chain has TRBV6-5 and TRBJ1-1, with TRBD1 matching over 7 bases. CDR1 and CDR2 from the germline V gene are MNHEY and SVGAGI. The CDR3 totals 14 residues. The J segment lost 4 bases and the V segment lost 4 bases, leaving 6 bases of the junction unmatched.

The V and J genes are TRBV5-1 and TRBJ2-7; 8 positions match TRBD2. J was trimmed by 8 bases and V by 5 bases; bases with no gene match: 15. Looked up from germline, CDR1 is SGHRS and CDR2 is YFSETQ. The CDR3 has 15 residues. CDR3 bases: TGCGCCAGCAGGTCACGGAGCGGGAGCCCCGGGAAGCAGTACTTC. Translating gives CASRSRSGSPGKQYF.

V gene TRBV4-3 combines with J gene TRBJ2-6; a possible D gene is TRBD2 (6 bases). CDR3 length: 16 amino acids. CDR1 is LGHNA, CDR2 YSLEER, per germline. The ends were cut back, 1 base at V and 0 bases at J, with 7 bases in the middle. The CDR3 region has the DNA TGCGCCAGCAGCCAAGGGGAGGCCTCTGGGGCCAACGTCCTGACTTTC. Protein: CASSQGEASGANVLTF.

This CDR3 reads CATQTGTDNSPLHF. The CDR3 DNA reads as TGTGCCACCCAGACAGGGACCGATAATTCACCCCTCCACTTT. This chain connects TRBV6-5 to TRBJ1-6, with 7 bases that match TRBD1. Germline CDR1 is MNHEY and CDR2 is SVGAGI. J lost 5 bases, V lost 10 bases, and 8 bases had no gene match. CDR3 size: 14 residues.

V gene TRBV19 combines with J gene TRBJ2-1; perhaps TRBD2 as D (6 bases). This CDR3 region has 14 residues. Germline loops: CDR1 LNHDA, CDR2 SQIVND (reference sequence). V was shortened by 1 base and J by 10 bases, with 14 bases between the two germline ends. This CDR3 reads CASSIGAGRREQFF. The DNA of the CDR3 is TGTGCCAGTAGTATAGGGGCTGGGAGGAGGGAGCAGTTCTTC.

This clone was counted a single time. The chain combines TRBV4-3 with TRBJ2-2; 14 bases match TRBD2. Germline V CDR1 and CDR2: LGHNA, YSLEER. J lost 5 bases, V lost 5 bases, and 7 bases had no gene match. The CDR3 consists of 17 residues. This CDR3 is CASSEGTSGSWTGELFF. The CDR3 DNA is TGCGCCAGCAGCGAAGGGACTAGCGGGAGTTGGACCGGGGAGCTGTTTTTT.

The count of this clone is one. This chain joins TRBV7-6 and TRBJ1-4, with 7 bases identical to TRBD1. This CDR3 is built from 16 residues. Per germline, CDR1 SGHVS and CDR2 FNYEAQ. V dropped 0 bases and J dropped 10; count of bases not matched to a gene: 11. For the CDR3, the DNA is TGTGCCAGCAGCTTAGCGCAAGGGGGGCAGGGGGGAAAACTGTTTTTT. It translates to CASSLAQGGQGGKLFF. The full variable domain, its missing parts supplied by reference TRBV7-6 and TRBJ1-4, is GAGVSQSPRYKVTKRGQDVALRCDPISGHVSLYWYRQALGQGPEFLTYFNYEAQQDKSGLPNDRFSAERPEGSISTLTIQRTEQRDSAMYRCASSLAQGGQGGKLFFGSGTQLSVL.

The chain has TRBV7-9 and TRBJ1-5; TRBD1 matches 7 bases. CDR3 length equals 17 residues. Germline V gene lookup returns CDR1 SEHNR and CDR2 FQNEAQ (reference sequence). Trimming took 1 base from V and 2 from J; bases not matched to a gene: 8. The CDR3 DNA follows: TGTGCCAGCAGCTTAGGGGCAGGGGGTGTTGGCAATCAGCCCCAGCATTTT. Translation: CASSLGAGGVGNQPQHF. Filled out from reference TRBV7-9 and TRBJ1-5, the complete variable domain reads DTGVSQNPRHKITKRGQNVTFRCDPISEHNRLYWYRQTLGQGPEFLTYFQNEAQLEKSRLLSDRFSAERPKGSFSTLEIQRTEQGDSAMYLCASSLGAGGVGNQPQHFGDGTRLSIL.

The rearrangement uses TRBV7-9 and TRBJ1-3; D perhaps matches TRBD1 (5 bases). CDR1 and CDR2 from the germline V gene are SEHNR and FQNEAQ (reference sequence). The CDR3 has 12 residues. With 4 bases removed from V and 8 bases from J, the gap between germline ends came to 9 bases. The CDR3, as DNA: TGTGCCAGCAGCTCGACAGATCACACCATATATTTT. Its translation: CASSSTDHTIYF.

A word on this clone: This specimen includes other DNA sequences encoding the same CDR3. The V call is TRBV18, the J call TRBJ1-5, with 8 bases lining up with TRBD1. Trimming at V came to 3 bases and at J to 1 base, leaving 2 bases not matched to a gene. The germline V gene has CDR1 KGHSH and CDR2 LQKENI. This CDR3 is built from 15 residues. CDR3 bases: TGTGCCAGCTCACCGCAGGGGGCGAGCAATCAGCCCCAGCATTTT. This codes for CASSPQGASNQPQHF.

V gene TRBV7-9 combines with J gene TRBJ1-1; D might be TRBD1 (6 bases). Trimming removed 3 bases at V and 0 bases at J, with 11 bases between. From germline, CDR1 is SEHNR and CDR2 FQNEAQ (reference sequence). The CDR3 sequence is 15 residues long. CDR3 region: CASSFQGGVNTEAFF. The CDR3 nucleotides read TGTGCCAGCAGCTTTCAAGGGGGGGTGAACACTGAAGCTTTCTTT.

The chain carries TRBV7-9 and TRBJ1-2; D uncertain. Germline V gene lookup returns CDR1 SEHNR and CDR2 FQNEAQ (reference sequence). The CDR3 spans 13 residues. Trimming pared 10 bases from V and 1 base from J, leaving 13 bases between. CDR3 DNA sequence: TGTGCCACCTGGGGAGGCGATAACTATGGCTACACCTTC. Its protein is CATWGGDNYGYTF.

The chain carries TRBV2 and TRBJ2-7; tentatively, D is TRBD1 (5 bases). Germline CDR1 reads SNHLY; CDR2 reads FYNNEI. Trimming removed 2 bases from V and 4 bases from J, with 6 bases in between. This CDR3 region has 12 residues. The CDR3 DNA reads as TGTGCCAGCAGTGAAAGACAGTACGAGCAGTACTTC. Translated: CASSERQYEQYF. Drawing the rest from reference TRBV2 and TRBJ2-7, the complete variable domain is EPEVTQTPSHQVTQMGQEVILRCVPISNHLYFYWYRQILGQKVEFLVSFYNNEISEKSEIFDDQFSVERPDGSNFTLKIRSTKLEDSAMYFCASSERQYEQYFGPGTRLTVT.